This record looks at one T cell receptor beta chain sequence and its context. The CDR3 spans 13 residues. Trimming removed 6 bases from V and 1 base from J, with 9 bases in between. Per germline, CDR1 WNHNN and CDR2 SYGVQD (reference sequence). Time point reported: pretreatment peripheral blood. Sample numbers ranged from 1 to 8 per patient, encompassing pretreatment and on-treatment collections. These data originate in a study of PD-L1 blockade in urothelial cancer. Study at large: Counts from blood samples showed a median of 141,255 T cells.

Spiking each PCR with synthetic TCR analog templates was performed. The table came from immunoSEQ multiplex PCR; TCRdb's copy has only in-frame clones and leaves some out. The data hold around 71,000 clones, with 70% to 90% observed a single time. This TCR was recovered from a man aged 40-50 years with urothelial cancer. The sample in question was PBMCs, obtained around atezolizumab (anti-PD-L1) treatment. The V and J genes are TRBV10-1 and TRBJ1-1; D remains unclear. This CDR3 is CASRFGENTEAFF. The CDR3 nucleotides read TGCGCCAGCAGGTTCGGAGAGAACACTGAAGCTTTCTTT.